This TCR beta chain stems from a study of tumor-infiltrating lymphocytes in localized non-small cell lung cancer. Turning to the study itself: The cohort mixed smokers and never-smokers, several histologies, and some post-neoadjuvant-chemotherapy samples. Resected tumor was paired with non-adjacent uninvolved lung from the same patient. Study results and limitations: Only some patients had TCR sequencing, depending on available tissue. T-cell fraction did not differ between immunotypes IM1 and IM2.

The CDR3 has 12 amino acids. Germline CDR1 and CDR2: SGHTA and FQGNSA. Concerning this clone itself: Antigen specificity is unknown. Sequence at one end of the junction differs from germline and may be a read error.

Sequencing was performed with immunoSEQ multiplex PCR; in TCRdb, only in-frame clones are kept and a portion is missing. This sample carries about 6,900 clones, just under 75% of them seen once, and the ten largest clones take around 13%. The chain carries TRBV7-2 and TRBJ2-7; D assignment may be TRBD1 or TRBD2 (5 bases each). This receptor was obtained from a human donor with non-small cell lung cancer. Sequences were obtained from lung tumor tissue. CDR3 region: CAGSLGPYEQYF. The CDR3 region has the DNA TGTGCCGGCAGCTTGGGACCCTACGAGCAGTACTTC.